These T cell receptor beta chains were read from a single sample in a study of technical replicates of blood from several donors. TCRdb's copy holds only in-frame clones and misses some; the assay was immunoSEQ multiplex PCR. Of some 89,000 clones listed, approximately 94% are singletons. The specimen was T cells isolated from PBMCs. The receptors shown here come from a human donor in good health. Each CDR3 is given with its conserved first and last residue.

v_gene	j_gene	CDR3aa
TRBV2	TRBJ2-5	CASSESDRELETQYF
TRBV27	TRBJ2-7	CASSLSFQGVNSRRLSYEQYF
TRBV5-4	TRBJ2-2	CASSLEPGMNTGELFF
TRBV5-1	TRBJ2-1	CASRVVQGAADEQFF
TRBV19	TRBJ2-6	CASSIDAGVGANVLTF
TRBV6-5	TRBJ1-2	CASSQSGTGNYGYTF
TRBV5-1	TRBJ2-7	CASSPSREPWTGVYEQYF
TRBV19	TRBJ2-1	CASSSGSISYNEQFF
TRBV6-1	TRBJ1-1	CASRLGQQNTEAFF
TRBV19	TRBJ2-3	CASSRGQGYTDTQYF